One sample yielded the 24 T cell receptor beta chains listed below, sequenced in a study of blood T cell repertoires in COVID-19. Profiled with immunoSEQ multiplex PCR; TCRdb holds only in-frame clones, not every one. The profile shows over 150,000 clones, approximately 80% of them singletons. Sequenced sample: peripheral blood. The receptor source for this set is a woman aged 55-75 years with acute or convalescent COVID-19.

The chain uses TRBV7-9 and TRBJ1-3; no firm D call. The CDR3 has 12 residues. CDR1 is SEHNR, CDR2 FQNEAQ, per germline (reference sequence). The chain's CDR3 is CANRGRGNTIYF. Here the CDR3 DNA reads TGTGCAAACCGCGGGAGAGGAAACACCATATATTTT.

The chain is built from TRBV11-2 and TRBJ2-5, with 12 bases lining up with TRBD2. V gave up 5 bases and J gave up 9 bases; unmatched junction bases: 10. CDR1 is SGHAT and CDR2 is FQNNGV in the germline V gene. The CDR3 runs 15 residues. The CDR3 loop is CASSLTSGGDRAQYF. CDR3 sequence (DNA): TGTGCCAGCAGCCTGACTAGCGGGGGAGACCGGGCCCAGTACTTC.

The J gene is TRBJ2-4, the V gene TRBV5-8; tentatively, D is TRBD2 (5 bases). The CDR3 sequence is 17 residues long. CDR1 and CDR2 (germline): SGHTS, YDEGEE. V was cut by 5 bases and J by 3 bases, with 21 bases left in between. CDR3 sequence (DNA): TGTGCCAGCAGTAAATTTTTGAGGGATCGGGGCAAAAACATTCAGTACTTC. Its protein is CASSKFLRDRGKNIQYF.

This clone was counted a few times. The chain recombines TRBV6-5 with TRBJ2-1, with D perhaps TRBD1 (6 bases). The V end lost 5 bases, the J end lost 1 base, and 12 bases lay between the germline ends. Germline V gives CDR1 MNHEY, CDR2 SVGAGI. There are 15 residues in the CDR3. CDR3 DNA sequence: TGTGCCAGCAGTCGCGGACAGTGGTCCTACAATGAGCAGTTCTTC. Translated: CASSRGQWSYNEQFF.

The chain employs TRBV30 and TRBJ1-4; D gene ambiguous. CDR3 length: 15 amino acids. Trimming took off 4 bases at V and 3 bases at J, with 15 bases between the two ends. CDR1 GTSNPN and CDR2 SVGIG come from the germline V gene (reference sequence). The CDR3 reads CAWTSPIAANEKLFF. In nucleotides, the CDR3 is TGTGCCTGGACCTCACCAATCGCAGCTAATGAAAAACTGTTTTTT. Filled out from reference TRBV30 and TRBJ1-4, the complete variable domain reads SQTIHQWPATLVQPVGSPLSLECTVEGTSNPNLYWYRQAAGRGLQLLFYSVGIGQISSEVPQNLSASRPQDRQFILSSKKLLLSDSGFYLCAWTSPIAANEKLFFGSGTQLSVL.

The rearrangement uses TRBV24-1 and TRBJ2-6, with D possibly TRBD1 on 6 matching bases. V was trimmed by 3 bases and J by 4 bases, leaving 15 bases between them. Germline V gene data show CDR1 as KGHDR and CDR2 as SFDVKD. The CDR3 spans 17 residues. The CDR3 DNA follows: TGTGCCACCAGTGATGTGACAGGCCCCCGGGGGGCCAACGTCCTGACTTTC. Protein sequence: CATSDVTGPRGANVLTF.

The chain is built from TRBV5-5 and TRBJ1-2; 8 bases match TRBD1. V lost 0 bases, J lost 6 bases, and 10 bases stayed unmatched. The CDR3 is 16 amino acids. Germline V gives CDR1 SGHKS, CDR2 YYEKEE (reference sequence). As DNA, the CDR3 is TGTGCCAGCAGCTTGGAGGGCGCAGGACAGGGTCATGGCTACACCTTC. Translating gives CASSLEGAGQGHGYTF. The entire variable domain, with the rest obtained from reference TRBV5-5 and TRBJ1-2, is as follows: DAGVTQSPTHLIKTRGQQVTLRCSPISGHKSVSWYQQVLGQGPQFIFQYYEKEERGRGNFPDRFSARQFPNYSSELNVNALLLGDSALYLCASSLEGAGQGHGYTFGSGTRLTVV.

The genes are TRBV29-1 and TRBJ1-5, with D possibly being TRBD1 (6 bases). This CDR3 spans 14 amino acids. Germline CDR1 SQVTM, CDR2 ANQGSEA. V shed 5 bases and J shed 4 bases, with 15 bases lying between them. CDR3 loop: CSVSEWGRNQPQHF. In DNA, the CDR3 is TGCAGCGTTTCTGAGTGGGGGCGAAATCAGCCCCAGCATTTT.

V gene TRBV25-1 combines with J gene TRBJ1-4; 8 nucleotides match TRBD1. The CDR3 is made up of 16 amino acids. With V trimmed by 2 bases and J by 4 bases, 6 bases remained unmatched. Germline loops: CDR1 MGHDK, CDR2 SYGVNS. Here the CDR3 DNA reads TGTGCCAGCAGTGAAGTGGGGACAGGCCGTAATGAAAAACTGTTTTTT. This encodes CASSEVGTGRNEKLFF.

This chain uses TRBV6-5 with TRBJ1-1; possible D gene TRBD1, 6 bases. The germline CDR1 and CDR2 sequences are MNHEY and SVGAGI. The CDR3 has 16 residues. Trimming took off 0 bases at V and 5 bases at J, with 16 bases between the two ends. CDR3 bases: TGTGCCAGCAGTTACTCAACGACAGGACTGGGAACTGAAGCTTTCTTT. It is translated as CASSYSTTGLGTEAFF.

The V gene is TRBV12-3 or TRBV12-4, the J gene TRBJ1-5, with a possible D match to TRBD1 (6 bases). This CDR3 is 13 amino acids long. V was shortened by 3 bases and J by 8 bases, with 11 bases between the two germline ends. The CDR3 DNA is TGTGCCAGCAGTTTCCGCAGGGGTGAGCCCCAGCATTTT. Its translation is CASSFRRGEPQHF.

The V call is TRBV5-1, the J call TRBJ1-1; 8 bases match TRBD1. The J segment lost 0 bases and the V segment lost 4 bases, leaving 5 bases of the junction unmatched. CDR3 size: 15 residues. CDR1 SGHRS and CDR2 YFSETQ come from the germline V gene. CDR3 residues: CASSKTGGLNTEAFF. The CDR3 region has the DNA TGCGCCAGCAGCAAAACAGGGGGGCTGAACACTGAAGCTTTCTTT.

This clone has just one count. This chain links TRBV27 with TRBJ1-1; TRBD1 aligns across 8 bases. The V segment lost 6 bases and the J segment 6 bases; nucleotides outside the gene matches: 6. This CDR3 has 13 amino acids. Germline CDR1 and CDR2: MNHEY and SMNVEV (reference sequence). The CDR3 here is CASRDRARAEAFF. The CDR3 DNA reads TGTGCCAGCAGGGACAGGGCGAGGGCTGAAGCTTTCTTT.

The chain combines TRBV7-9 with TRBJ1-4; D gene uncertain. This CDR3 spans 14 amino acids. Trimming removed 4 bases from V and 8 bases from J, with 14 bases in between. Germline V gene lookup returns CDR1 SEHNR and CDR2 FQNEAQ (reference sequence). The CDR3 here is CASSSPSESEKLFF. CDR3 sequence (DNA): TGTGCCAGCAGCTCCCCGTCCGAAAGCGAAAAACTGTTTTTT. The full variable domain, its missing parts supplied by reference TRBV7-9 and TRBJ1-4, is DTGVSQNPRHKITKRGQNVTFRCDPISEHNRLYWYRQTLGQGPEFLTYFQNEAQLEKSRLLSDRFSAERPKGSFSTLEIQRTEQGDSAMYLCASSSPSESEKLFFGSGTQLSVL.

This clone was observed a few times. This chain joins TRBV20-1 and TRBJ2-2; 7 positions match TRBD2. Looked up from germline, CDR1 is DFQATT and CDR2 is SNEGSKA (reference sequence). V lost 3 bases, J lost 5 bases, and 9 bases stayed unmatched. The CDR3 runs 15 residues. The CDR3 here is CSASSGGILTGELFF. In DNA, the CDR3 is TGCAGTGCTAGTTCGGGGGGTATTCTGACCGGGGAGCTGTTTTTT.

This clone has a handful of counts. J is TRBJ1-6 and V is TRBV11-2; unclear D gene. The CDR3 is made up of 13 amino acids. V was pared by 3 bases and J by 11 bases, with 11 bases between. Germline CDR1 reads SGHAT; CDR2 reads FQNNGV. The CDR3 is CASSLGLSTPLHF. DNA of the CDR3: TGTGCCAGCAGCTTGGGCCTCTCGACACCCCTCCACTTT.

In this sample, this clone turned up once. J is TRBJ1-2 and V is TRBV19; D uncertain. V lost 7 bases and J lost 3, with 15 bases in between. Germline lookup yields CDR1 LNHDA and CDR2 SQIVND (reference sequence). The CDR3 covers 14 residues. CDR3 sequence reads: CASIRWAGDYGYTF. The DNA for the CDR3 is TGTGCCAGTATTCGTTGGGCGGGCGACTATGGCTACACCTTC. The full variable domain, in which reference TRBV19 and TRBJ1-2 provide the parts outside the CDR3, is DGGITQSPKYLFRKEGQNVTLSCEQNLNHDAMYWYRQDPGQGLRLIYYSQIVNDFQKGDIAEGYSVSREKKESFPLTVTSAQKNPTAFYLCASIRWAGDYGYTFGSGTRLTVV.

On this clone: This CDR3 is also generated by other DNA sequences in the sample. The chain uses TRBV6-5 and TRBJ1-1, with unresolved D. The germline V and J ends were trimmed by 0 bases and 0 bases, with 8 bases remaining between them. This CDR3 region has 15 residues. Per the germline V gene, CDR1 is MNHEY and CDR2 is SVGAGI. The CDR3 nucleotides read TGTGCCAGCAGTTACTCCGGACTTATGAACACTGAAGCTTTCTTT. This codes for CASSYSGLMNTEAFF.

About this clone: Mismatch with germline at one junction end may stem from a read error. V usage is TRBV2 and J usage is TRBJ1-4, with 9 bases lining up with TRBD1. Looked up from germline, CDR1 is SNHLY and CDR2 is FYNNEI. The CDR3 is made up of 13 amino acids. The CDR3 nucleotides read TGTGCCAGCACCGGGACAGGGAATGGAAAACTGTTTTTT. This encodes CASTGTGNGKLFF. The complete variable domain, with remaining parts taken from reference TRBV2 and TRBJ1-4, reads EPEVTQTPSHQVTQMGQEVILRCVPISNHLYFYWYRQILGQKVEFLVSFYNNEISEKSEIFDDQFSVERPDGSNFTLKIRSTKLEDSAMYFCASTGTGNGKLFFGSGTQLSVL.

This chain connects TRBV28 to TRBJ1-2, with D perhaps TRBD1 (6 bases). CDR1 and CDR2 (germline): MDHEN, SYDVKM. Deletions cut 6 bases from V and 1 base from J, with 12 bases between. The CDR3 loop spans 14 amino acids. The CDR3 reads CASSWGGHNYGYTF. The CDR3 DNA follows: TGTGCCAGCAGCTGGGGGGGACATAACTATGGCTACACCTTC.

The table lists this clone with a count of one. The gene calls are TRBV2 and TRBJ1-2; D is unresolved. The CDR3 spans 13 residues. Trimming removed 6 bases at V and 7 bases at J, with 15 bases between. Germline V gene lookup returns CDR1 SNHLY and CDR2 FYNNEI. The CDR3 DNA reads TGTGCCAGCAGCGCCCTACGGGAGGGTGGCTACACCTTC. It codes for CASSALREGGYTF.

This chain uses TRBV6-5 with TRBJ1-5; the match to TRBD1 covers 8 bases. This CDR3 is 15 amino acids long. Per the germline V gene, CDR1 is MNHEY and CDR2 is SVGAGI. V shed 8 bases and J 4 bases; nucleotides not matched to a gene: 10. CDR3 in DNA: TGTGCCAGCTTTGACAGGGGCTCAAATAATCAGCCCCAGCATTTT. Its protein product is CASFDRGSNNQPQHF.

This chain uses TRBV6-6 with TRBJ2-7; 7 bases agree with TRBD1. The CDR3 loop spans 15 amino acids. The V segment lost 5 bases and the J segment 0 bases; nucleotides outside the gene matches: 7. The V gene's germline CDR1 is MNHNY and CDR2 SVGAGI (reference sequence). The DNA for the CDR3 is TGTGCCAGCAGTACCGAGGCAGGGGGCTCCTACGAGCAGTACTTC. Translation: CASSTEAGGSYEQYF.

This clone was found a few times. V is TRBV10-1 and J is TRBJ1-2; D gene ambiguous. CDR1 and CDR2 (germline): WNHNN, SYGVQD (reference sequence). V was trimmed by 3 bases and J by 4 bases, leaving 6 bases between them. There are 12 residues in the CDR3. CDR3 nucleotides: TGCGCCAGCAGTGACGATAGCTATGGCTACACCTTC. Translation: CASSDDSYGYTF.